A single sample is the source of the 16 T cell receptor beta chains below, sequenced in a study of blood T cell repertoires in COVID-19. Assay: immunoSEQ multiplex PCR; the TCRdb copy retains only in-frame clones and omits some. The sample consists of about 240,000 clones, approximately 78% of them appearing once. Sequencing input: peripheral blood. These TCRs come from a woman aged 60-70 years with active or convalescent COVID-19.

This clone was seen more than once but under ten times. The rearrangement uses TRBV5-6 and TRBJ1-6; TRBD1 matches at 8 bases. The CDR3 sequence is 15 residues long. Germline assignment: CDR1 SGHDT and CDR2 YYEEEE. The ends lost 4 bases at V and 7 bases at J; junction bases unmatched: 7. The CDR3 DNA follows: TGTGCCAGCAGCCCCCAGGACAGGGAAAATTCACCCCTCCACTTT. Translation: CASSPQDRENSPLHF.

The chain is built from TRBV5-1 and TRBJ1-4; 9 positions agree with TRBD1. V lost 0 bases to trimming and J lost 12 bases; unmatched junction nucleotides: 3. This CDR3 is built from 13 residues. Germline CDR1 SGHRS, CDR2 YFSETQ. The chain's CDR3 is CASSLVGDRELFF. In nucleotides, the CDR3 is TGCGCCAGCAGCTTGGTAGGGGACAGGGAACTGTTTTTT.

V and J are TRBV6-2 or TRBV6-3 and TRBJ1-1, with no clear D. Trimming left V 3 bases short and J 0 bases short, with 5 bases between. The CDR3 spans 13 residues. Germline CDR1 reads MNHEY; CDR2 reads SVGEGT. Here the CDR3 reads CASSYEVNTEAFF. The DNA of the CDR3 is TGTGCCAGCAGTTATGAGGTGAACACTGAAGCTTTCTTT.

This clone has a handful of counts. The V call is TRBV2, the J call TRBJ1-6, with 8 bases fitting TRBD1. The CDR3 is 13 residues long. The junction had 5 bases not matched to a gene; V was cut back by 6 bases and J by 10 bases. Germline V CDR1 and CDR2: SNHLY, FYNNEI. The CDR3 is CASSETGASPLHF. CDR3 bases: TGTGCCAGCAGCGAGACAGGGGCATCACCCCTCCACTTT.

The CDR3 DNA follows: TGTGCCAGCAGCCCCCGACCGGGACAGGGCTTCAACACCGGGGAGCTGTTTTTT. Translated, it gives CASSPRPGQGFNTGELFF. This chain uses TRBV7-6 with TRBJ2-2; 9 bases map to TRBD1. V dropped 5 bases and J dropped 2; count of bases not matched to a gene: 12. Germline CDR1 reads SGHVS; CDR2 reads FNYEAQ. The CDR3 has 18 amino acids. The complete variable domain, with remaining parts taken from reference TRBV7-6 and TRBJ2-2, reads GAGVSQSPRYKVTKRGQDVALRCDPISGHVSLYWYRQALGQGPEFLTYFNYEAQQDKSGLPNDRFSAERPEGSISTLTIQRTEQRDSAMYRCASSPRPGQGFNTGELFFGEGSRLTVL.

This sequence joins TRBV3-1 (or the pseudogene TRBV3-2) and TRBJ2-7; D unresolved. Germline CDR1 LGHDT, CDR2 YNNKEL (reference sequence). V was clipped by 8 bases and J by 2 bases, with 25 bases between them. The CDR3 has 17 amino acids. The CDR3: CASSGIYTVTRTYEQYF. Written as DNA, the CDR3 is TGTGCCAGCTCGGGTATTTATACGGTAACAAGGACCTACGAGCAGTACTTC.

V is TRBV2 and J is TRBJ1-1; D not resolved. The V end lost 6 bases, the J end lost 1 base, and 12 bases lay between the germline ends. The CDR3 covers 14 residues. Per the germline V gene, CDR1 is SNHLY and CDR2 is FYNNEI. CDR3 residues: CASSLYGSNTEAFF. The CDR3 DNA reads TGTGCCAGCAGCCTCTACGGTTCGAACACTGAAGCTTTCTTT.

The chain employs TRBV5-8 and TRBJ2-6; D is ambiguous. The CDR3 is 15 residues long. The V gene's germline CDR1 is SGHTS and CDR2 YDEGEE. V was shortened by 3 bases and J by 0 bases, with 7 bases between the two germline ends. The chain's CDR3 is CASSYGNSGANVLTF. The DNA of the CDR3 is TGTGCCAGCAGCTACGGTAACTCTGGGGCCAACGTCCTGACTTTC.

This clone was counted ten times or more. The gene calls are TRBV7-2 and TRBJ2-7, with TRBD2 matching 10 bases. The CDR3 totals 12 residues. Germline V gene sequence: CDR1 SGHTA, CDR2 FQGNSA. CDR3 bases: TGTTTGAGTAGCGGGGGGCCAGGGGAGCAGTACTTC. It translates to CLSSGGPGEQYF.

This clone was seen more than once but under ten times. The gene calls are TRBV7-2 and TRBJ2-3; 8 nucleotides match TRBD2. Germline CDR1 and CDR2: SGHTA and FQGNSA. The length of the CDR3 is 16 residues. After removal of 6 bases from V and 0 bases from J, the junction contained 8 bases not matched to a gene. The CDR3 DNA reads TGTGCCAGCAGTCCACGGGGGGGCTTTAGCACAGATACGCAGTATTTT. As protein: CASSPRGGFSTDTQYF.

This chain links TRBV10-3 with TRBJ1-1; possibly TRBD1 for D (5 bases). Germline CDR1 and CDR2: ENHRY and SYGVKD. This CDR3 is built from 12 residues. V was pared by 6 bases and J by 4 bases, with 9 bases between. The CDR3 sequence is CAISPRGTEAFF. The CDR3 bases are TGTGCCATCAGCCCTAGGGGCACTGAAGCTTTCTTT.

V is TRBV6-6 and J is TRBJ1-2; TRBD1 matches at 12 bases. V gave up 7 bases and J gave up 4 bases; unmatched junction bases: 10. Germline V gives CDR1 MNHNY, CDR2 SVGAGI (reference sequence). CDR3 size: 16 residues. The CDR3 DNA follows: TGTGCCAGCACCGAAACCGGGACAGGGGGCAGCTATGGCTACACCTTC. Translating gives CASTETGTGGSYGYTF.

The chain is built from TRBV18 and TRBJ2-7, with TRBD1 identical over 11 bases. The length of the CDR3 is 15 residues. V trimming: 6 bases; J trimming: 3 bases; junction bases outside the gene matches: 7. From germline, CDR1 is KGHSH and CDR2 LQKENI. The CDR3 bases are TGTGCCAGCTCCCGTTGGGACAGGGGGGACTACGAGCAGTACTTC. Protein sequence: CASSRWDRGDYEQYF. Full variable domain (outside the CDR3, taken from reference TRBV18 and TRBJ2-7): NAGVMQNPRHLVRRRGQEARLRCSPMKGHSHVYWYRQLPEEGLKFMVYLQKENIIDESGMPKERFSAEFPKEGPSILRIQQVVRGDSAAYFCASSRWDRGDYEQYFGPGTRLTVT.

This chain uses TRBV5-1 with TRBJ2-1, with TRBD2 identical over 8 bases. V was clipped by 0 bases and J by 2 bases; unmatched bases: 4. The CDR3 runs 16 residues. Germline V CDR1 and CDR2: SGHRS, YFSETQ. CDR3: CASSLEGRGAYNEQFF. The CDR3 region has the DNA TGCGCCAGCAGCTTGGAAGGGCGGGGGGCCTACAATGAGCAGTTCTTC. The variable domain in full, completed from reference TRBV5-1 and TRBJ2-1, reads KAGVTQTPRYLIKTRGQQVTLSCSPISGHRSVSWYQQTPGQGLQFLFEYFSETQRNKGNFPGRFSGRQFSNSRSEMNVSTLELGDSALYLCASSLEGRGAYNEQFFGPGTRLTVL.

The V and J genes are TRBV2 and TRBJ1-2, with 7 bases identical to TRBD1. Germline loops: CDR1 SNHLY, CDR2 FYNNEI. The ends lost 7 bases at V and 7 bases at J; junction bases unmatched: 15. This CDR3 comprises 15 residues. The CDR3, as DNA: TGTGCCAGCAACCGTACCCCAGGGGGGTTGTCTGGCTACACCTTC. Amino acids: CASNRTPGGLSGYTF.

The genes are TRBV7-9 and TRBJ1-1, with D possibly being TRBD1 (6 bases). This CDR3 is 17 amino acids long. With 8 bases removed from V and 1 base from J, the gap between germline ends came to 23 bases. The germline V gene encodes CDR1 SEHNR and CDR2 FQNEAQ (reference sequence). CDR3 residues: CASPTHEGGMSNTEAFF. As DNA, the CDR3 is TGTGCCAGCCCTACACACGAGGGGGGGATGTCGAACACTGAAGCTTTCTTT.